Each of the 26 T cell receptor beta chains below was sequenced from the same sample in a study of cytomegalovirus exposure and HLA in healthy donors. This PCR relied on a set of 60 Vbeta primers and 13 Jbeta primers. Sequenced by immunoSEQ multiplex PCR; TCRdb stores in-frame clones only, minus some. In total, the table holds 53,000 or so clones. Sequenced input: PBMCs. Receptors originate from a man younger than 35 in good health and CMV-seropositive.

The genes are TRBV5-1 and TRBJ1-5; 7 bases align to TRBD1. V lost 3 bases and J lost 2; bases outside the gene matches: 8. Germline CDR1 reads SGHRS; CDR2 reads YFSETQ. There are 16 residues in the CDR3. The CDR3 DNA reads TGCGCCAGCAGCTCTCGCCGGGACAGTCGCAATCAGCCCCAGCATTTT. Translation gives CASSSRRDSRNQPQHF.

The genes are TRBV27 and TRBJ2-1, with 8 bases identical to TRBD2. Per the germline V gene, CDR1 is MNHEY and CDR2 is SMNVEV (reference sequence). The CDR3 sequence is 17 residues long. With V trimmed by 0 bases and J by 8 bases, 12 bases remained unmatched. CDR3 nucleotides: TGTGCCAGCAGTTTATCGACTCGGGTCACTAGCGGCCATGAGCAGTTCTTC. This sequence encodes CASSLSTRVTSGHEQFF.

The CDR3 DNA is TGTGCCAGCAGACGGGTCTTCGGCGACACCGGGGAGCTGTTTTTT. Its translation is CASRRVFGDTGELFF. The V and J genes are TRBV2 and TRBJ2-2; no clear D. The germline gives CDR1 SNHLY, CDR2 FYNNEI. Trimming removed 6 bases at V and 3 bases at J, with 14 bases between. CDR3 length: 15 residues.

The gene calls are TRBV7-2 and TRBJ2-5; perhaps TRBD1 as D (6 bases). The DNA end lines up better with TRBJ2-7; the J call may be wrong. The CDR3 loop spans 14 amino acids. Germline loops: CDR1 SGHTA, CDR2 FQGNSA. CDR3 loop: CASSKQGSSYEQYF. CDR3 nucleotide sequence: TGTGCCAGCAGCAAACAGGGTAGCTCCTACGAGCAGTACTTC.

J is TRBJ2-5 and V is TRBV7-8; D gene uncertain. Germline V gene lookup returns CDR1 SGHVS and CDR2 FQNEAQ. V lost 5 bases and J 4 bases, leaving 11 bases between the germline ends. This CDR3 has 13 residues. The CDR3 DNA reads as TGTGCCAGCAGCCTTAACTTCCGAGAGACCCAGTACTTC. This gives the protein CASSLNFRETQYF. Looking up the rest from reference TRBV7-8 and TRBJ2-5 gives the full variable domain: GAGVSQSPRYKVAKRGQDVALRCDPISGHVSLFWYQQALGQGPEFLTYFQNEAQLDKSGLPSDRFFAERPEGSVSTLKIQRTQQEDSAVYLCASSLNFRETQYFGPGTRLLVL.

This chain links TRBV6-1 with TRBJ2-3, with 12 bases that match TRBD2. CDR3 size: 15 residues. V was clipped by 8 bases and J by 5 bases; unmatched bases: 8. The germline V gene encodes CDR1 MNHNS and CDR2 SASEGT. CDR3: CASQAGLAGLDTQYF. The DNA for the CDR3 is TGTGCCAGCCAAGCAGGACTAGCGGGATTAGATACGCAGTATTTT.

This rearrangement joins TRBV7-8 to TRBJ1-3; TRBD1 agrees at 9 bases. V was clipped by 6 bases and J by 4 bases; unmatched bases: 4. The CDR3 is 14 amino acids. Looked up from germline, CDR1 is SGHVS and CDR2 is FQNEAQ. CDR3 nucleotide sequence: TGTGCCAGCAGATACAGGGGGCCCGGAAACACCATATATTTT. It codes for CASRYRGPGNTIYF.

The chain uses TRBV7-3 and TRBJ2-5; D unclear. Germline-derived CDR1 and CDR2 are SGHTA and FQGTGA. This CDR3 comprises 16 residues. The germline V and J ends were trimmed by 1 base and 0 bases, with 12 bases remaining between them. The DNA for the CDR3 is TGTGCCAGCAGCTTAAACGGCGGTCCCAACCAAGAGACCCAGTACTTC. Its translation: CASSLNGGPNQETQYF.

The rearrangement joins TRBV7-8 to TRBJ2-1; 10 nucleotides agree with TRBD2. The V gene's germline CDR1 is SGHVS and CDR2 FQNEAQ. The CDR3 extends over 16 amino acids. The V segment lost 5 bases and the J segment 7 bases; nucleotides outside the gene matches: 11. CDR3 in amino acids: CASSLTRSGRENEQFF. CDR3 DNA sequence: TGTGCCAGCAGCCTGACCCGCAGCGGGAGGGAGAATGAGCAGTTCTTC.

V and J are TRBV28 and TRBJ1-4; 8 bases are shared with TRBD1. The CDR3 sequence is 15 residues long. Unmatched junction bases numbered 10, after V lost 6 bases and J lost 7 bases. Germline CDR1 and CDR2: MDHEN and SYDVKM. In DNA, the CDR3 is TGTGCCAGCAGCCCCCTGACAGGGGATGGTGAAAAACTGTTTTTT. This sequence encodes CASSPLTGDGEKLFF.

J is TRBJ1-4 and V is TRBV6-5; D is ambiguous. CDR1 is MNHEY, CDR2 SVGAGI, per germline. The CDR3 is 13 amino acids. V was trimmed by 6 bases and J by 8 bases, leaving 13 bases between them. CDR3 coding DNA: TGTGCCAGCAGCCGCCCCGCGGGGGAAAAACTGTTTTTT. Translating it yields CASSRPAGEKLFF.

V gene TRBV5-6 combines with J gene TRBJ2-3; TRBD1 is a possible D gene (5 bases). V lost 0 bases and J 6 bases, leaving 8 bases between the germline ends. The CDR3 consists of 13 residues. Germline CDR1 is SGHDT and CDR2 is YYEEEE. The CDR3 protein is CASSLGQIDTQYF. CDR3 coding DNA: TGTGCCAGCAGCTTGGGACAGATTGATACGCAGTATTTT. Together with reference TRBV5-6 and TRBJ2-3, the CDR3 gives the full variable domain: DAGVTQSPTHLIKTRGQQVTLRCSPKSGHDTVSWYQQALGQGPQFIFQYYEEEERQRGNFPDRFSGHQFPNYSSELNVNALLLGDSALYLCASSLGQIDTQYFGPGTRLTVL.

The chain uses TRBV6-5 and TRBJ2-5, with TRBD2 matching over 7 bases. The DNA end is more similar to TRBJ2-7, so the J call may be wrong. Germline CDR1 is MNHEY and CDR2 is SVGAGI. CDR3 size: 15 residues. CDR3 region: CASTSLAASSYEQYF. CDR3 DNA: TGTGCCAGCACCTCGCTAGCGGCTTCTTCCTACGAGCAGTACTTC.

V and J are TRBV18 and TRBJ2-7; D might be TRBD1 (5 bases). CDR1 and CDR2 from the germline V gene are KGHSH and LQKENI. The CDR3 runs 14 residues. Trimming stripped 0 bases from V and 3 bases from J, with 9 bases between. The CDR3 region is CASSPPWTNYEQYF. The CDR3 coding sequence is TGTGCCAGCTCACCACCTTGGACAAACTACGAGCAGTACTTC.

The chain carries TRBV7-3 and TRBJ2-7; the match to TRBD1 covers 9 bases. CDR3 length equals 13 residues. V trimming: 5 bases; J trimming: 3 bases; junction bases outside the gene matches: 2. Germline CDR1 is SGHTA and CDR2 is FQGTGA. The CDR3 region has the DNA TGTGCCAGCAGCCCGGACAGGGGCTACGAGCAGTACTTC. Residues: CASSPDRGYEQYF.

V gene TRBV6-4 combines with J gene TRBJ2-7, with 7 bases identical to TRBD2. The CDR3 is made up of 17 amino acids. Germline CDR1 MRHNA, CDR2 SNTAGT. J lost 5 bases, V lost 0 bases, and 13 bases had no gene match. CDR3 sequence (DNA): TGTGCCAGCAGTGACTCAAGTGGGAGGGCCTTTGACCACGAGCAGTACTTC. Translated: CASSDSSGRAFDHEQYF.

The chain couples TRBV11-2 to TRBJ1-1; D gene unclear. Per germline, CDR1 SGHAT and CDR2 FQNNGV. The V end was cut by 1 base, the J end by 6 bases, with 9 bases between. This CDR3 is 13 amino acids long. CDR3 in amino acids: CASSLGRASEAFF. The CDR3, as DNA: TGTGCCAGCAGCTTAGGGAGGGCCTCTGAAGCTTTCTTT.

This chain links TRBV19 with TRBJ2-7; 9 bases line up with TRBD1. Germline trimming cut 6 bases from V and 4 bases from J; bases unmatched to any gene: 7. This CDR3 region has 14 residues. Germline V gene sequence: CDR1 LNHDA, CDR2 SQIVND (reference sequence). This chain's CDR3 is CASSGTGTRYEQYF. CDR3 in DNA: TGTGCCAGTAGCGGGACAGGGACTCGGTACGAGCAGTACTTC.

The J gene is TRBJ1-1, the V gene TRBV27; D is perhaps TRBD1 (6 bases). The CDR3 totals 14 residues. Trimming removed 6 bases from V and 1 base from J, with 12 bases in between. Germline CDR1 and CDR2: MNHEY and SMNVEV (reference sequence). The DNA for the CDR3 is TGTGCCAGCAGAACCACAGGGCCGAACACTGAAGCTTTCTTT. It is translated as CASRTTGPNTEAFF.

J is TRBJ1-4 and V is TRBV5-1; 10 bases fit TRBD1. The CDR3 has 15 residues. V was pared by 0 bases and J by 8 bases, with 4 bases of the junction left unmatched. The germline V gene encodes CDR1 SGHRS and CDR2 YFSETQ. CDR3 protein: CASSLGDRGLEKLFF. CDR3 sequence (DNA): TGCGCCAGCAGCTTGGGCGACAGGGGGCTGGAAAAACTGTTTTTT.

The rearrangement uses TRBV28 and TRBJ2-3; possibly TRBD2 for D (6 bases). Trimming cost V 2 bases and J 2 bases, with 11 bases left between them. The V gene's germline CDR1 is MDHEN and CDR2 SYDVKM. There are 15 residues in the CDR3. CDR3 amino acids: CASSLVGLATDTQYF. The DNA of the CDR3 is TGTGCCAGCAGTTTAGTGGGACTCGCCACAGATACGCAGTATTTT.

CDR3 residues: CASSQDSPGRTGGYTF. The CDR3 region has the DNA TGTGCCAGCAGCCAAGATAGCCCAGGCCGCACAGGCGGCTACACCTTC. The chain employs TRBV14 and TRBJ1-2; D is possibly TRBD1 (5 bases). CDR1 is SGHDN, CDR2 FVKESK, per germline. The ends were cut back, 0 bases at V and 8 bases at J, with 19 bases in the middle. The CDR3 runs to 16 residues.

The chain is built from TRBV5-4 and TRBJ2-2; D ambiguous. This CDR3 region has 15 residues. V was cut by 0 bases and J by 1 base, with 7 bases left in between. The V gene's germline CDR1 is SGHNT and CDR2 YYREEE (reference sequence). The CDR3 nucleotides read TGTGCCAGCAGCTTGGATTCCTTGAACACCGGGGAGCTGTTTTTT. Translated, it gives CASSLDSLNTGELFF.

V is TRBV23-1 and J is TRBJ1-2; TRBD1 aligns across 8 bases. TRBV23-1 has ORF status, its function being uncertain. The trim removed 0 bases at V and 4 bases at J, leaving 1 base unmatched. CDR3 size: 14 residues. The CDR3 nucleotides are TGCGCCAGCAGTCAATCAACAGGGGGCTATGGCTACACCTTC. It codes for CASSQSTGGYGYTF.

CDR3 in amino acids: CASSLETGAGNTIYF. The CDR3 bases are TGCGCCAGCAGCTTGGAGACAGGAGCTGGAAACACCATATATTTT. The chain couples TRBV5-1 to TRBJ1-3, with D perhaps TRBD1 (6 bases). Trimming removed 0 bases at V and 2 bases at J, with 9 bases between. Germline V gene lookup returns CDR1 SGHRS and CDR2 YFSETQ. The CDR3 is 15 residues long.

V and J are TRBV5-1 and TRBJ2-7, with TRBD2 matching over 13 bases. The CDR3 has 15 residues. CDR1 is SGHRS and CDR2 is YFSETQ in the germline V gene. With V trimmed by 1 base and J by 6 bases, 4 bases remained unmatched. The CDR3 DNA reads as TGCGCCAGCAGCTTGAGACTAGCGGGAGGTTTCGAGCAGTACTTC. This codes for CASSLRLAGGFEQYF.